This T cell receptor beta chain was documented in a study of blood T cell repertoires in COVID-19. This CDR3 contains 14 residues. Germline V lookup: CDR1 SGHAT, CDR2 FQNNGV. Between the trimmed V and J ends, which lost 3 bases and 2 bases, there was a span of 8 bases. This clone was seen more than once but under ten times. Assay: immunoSEQ multiplex PCR; the TCRdb copy retains only in-frame clones and omits some. The sample holds tens of thousands of clones, around 90% seen once. The rearrangement joins TRBV11-2 to TRBJ2-1; D gene uncertain. The source is a man in his 60s with COVID-19, enrolled during active disease. Input material: peripheral blood. Here the CDR3 reads CASSLRLAYNEQFF. The CDR3 DNA follows: TGTGCCAGCAGCTTGCGGCTGGCCTACAATGAGCAGTTCTTC.